This T cell receptor (beta chain) was recorded in a study of glioma-infiltrating T cells after dendritic cell vaccination. The overall study: Autologous tumor lysate-pulsed dendritic cell vaccination was given between the early 2000s and the early 2010s. At biweekly intervals, patients got three intradermal dendritic cell vaccine injections. The vaccine used monocyte-derived dendritic cells pulsed overnight with autologous tumor lysate.

Findings and caveats of the study: Few patients contributed both blood and tumor specimens.

This clone was found a few times. Its antigen is undetermined. Here immunoSEQ multiplex PCR was the method, and the copy in TCRdb shows in-frame clones only, minus some. The sample contains roughly 47,000 clones, 65% to 90% of which appear only once. The length of the CDR3 is 16 residues. Germline values: CDR1 SGHTS, CDR2 YDEGEE. V was clipped by 4 bases and J by 5 bases; unmatched bases: 13. This receptor was identified in a human donor with glioblastoma. The J gene is TRBJ1-2, the V gene TRBV5-8; 8 bases map to TRBD1. The sample was blood, taken before dendritic cell vaccination. The CDR3 nucleotides read TGTGCCAGCAGCCGCCAAGGACAGGGTCCCCATTATGGCTACACCTTC. Its protein product is CASSRQGQGPHYGYTF.